Following are 14 T cell receptor beta chains from one sample sequenced in a study of blood T cell repertoires in COVID-19. Clones were sequenced by immunoSEQ multiplex PCR, and TCRdb holds only the in-frame ones, with some missing. This table has 250,000 or so clones, 80% to 90% appearing once. Sequenced: PBMCs or T cells enriched from blood (not recorded which). Receptor source: a woman between 45 and 60 years old who had been exposed to COVID-19.

This chain links TRBV5-4 with TRBJ2-5, with TRBD1 matching over 7 bases. The CDR3 has 15 residues. V trimming: 3 bases; J trimming: 2 bases; junction bases outside the gene matches: 7. The germline V gene encodes CDR1 SGHNT and CDR2 YYREEE (reference sequence). The CDR3: CASSSSNRGQETQYF. In nucleotides, the CDR3 is TGTGCCAGCAGCTCTTCGAACAGGGGTCAAGAGACCCAGTACTTC.

CDR3 sequence: CASRELATNSGANVLTF. The CDR3 DNA reads as TGTGCCAGCAGAGAACTAGCGACGAACTCTGGGGCCAACGTCCTGACTTTC. V is TRBV2 and J is TRBJ2-6; 7 bases agree with TRBD2. V shed 6 bases, J shed 0 bases, and the junction held 8 bases outside the gene matches. CDR3 size: 17 residues. Germline CDR1 and CDR2: SNHLY and FYNNEI. Combining the CDR3 with reference TRBV2 and TRBJ2-6 gives the whole variable domain EPEVTQTPSHQVTQMGQEVILRCVPISNHLYFYWYRQILGQKVEFLVSFYNNEISEKSEIFDDQFSVERPDGSNFTLKIRSTKLEDSAMYFCASRELATNSGANVLTFGAGSRLTVL.

V is TRBV19 and J is TRBJ1-6; the D is unclear. The CDR3 runs to 15 residues. CDR1 and CDR2 from the germline V gene are LNHDA and SQIVND (reference sequence). V was trimmed by 3 bases and J by 7 bases, leaving 13 bases between them. The CDR3 nucleotides are TGTGCCAGTAGTATCCTGGGAGGGAAAAATTCACCCCTCCACTTT. Its protein is CASSILGGKNSPLHF.

This clone was counted once. This chain connects TRBV11-2 to TRBJ2-7, with D possibly matching TRBD1 (6 bases). Trimming pared 4 bases from V and 6 bases from J, leaving 16 bases between. Germline CDR1 reads SGHAT; CDR2 reads FQNNGV. CDR3 length equals 14 residues. The CDR3 reads CASSSPGQQREQYF. The CDR3 DNA is TGTGCCAGCAGCTCTCCCGGACAGCAGCGCGAGCAGTACTTC.

The chain carries TRBV7-2 and TRBJ2-4; 9 bases are shared with TRBD1. The junction had 4 bases not matched to a gene; V was cut back by 3 bases and J by 7 bases. Germline V gene data show CDR1 as SGHTA and CDR2 as FQGNSA. This CDR3 is 14 amino acids long. CDR3 amino acids: CASSLRQGGNIQYF. The DNA of the CDR3 is TGTGCCAGCAGCTTGAGACAGGGGGGCAACATTCAGTACTTC.

This chain links TRBV5-6 with TRBJ1-6; D is unresolved. CDR1 is SGHDT, CDR2 YYEEEE, per germline. V gave up 3 bases and J gave up 0 bases, with 13 bases separating them. The CDR3 length is 17 residues. In DNA form, the CDR3 reads TGTGCCAGCAGCTCGCCGGGAGCTTTCTCCTATAATTCACCCCTCCACTTT. It translates to CASSSPGAFSYNSPLHF.

The table lists this clone with a count of one. The V and J genes are TRBV5-4 and TRBJ1-3, with D maybe TRBD1 (5 bases). The CDR3 has 14 amino acids. V was trimmed by 4 bases and J by 2 bases, leaving 10 bases between them. The germline V gene has CDR1 SGHNT and CDR2 YYREEE (reference sequence). The DNA of the CDR3 is TGTGCCAGCAGCGGCGGGACGGCTGGAAACACCATATATTTT. Protein: CASSGGTAGNTIYF.

The chain employs TRBV5-4 and TRBJ1-3, with D unresolved. The V end lost 2 bases, the J end lost 7 bases, and 13 bases lay between the germline ends. The CDR3 sequence is 14 residues long. CDR1 and CDR2 (germline): SGHNT, YYREEE (reference sequence). The CDR3 sequence: CASSLEGWRNTIYF. The CDR3 region has the DNA TGTGCCAGCAGCTTAGAGGGATGGAGGAACACCATATATTTT. Together with reference TRBV5-4 and TRBJ1-3, the CDR3 gives the full variable domain: ETGVTQSPTHLIKTRGQQVTLRCSSQSGHNTVSWYQQALGQGPQFIFQYYREEENGRGNFPPRFSGLQFPNYSSELNVNALELDDSALYLCASSLEGWRNTIYFGEGSWLTVV.

The chain has TRBV4-3 and TRBJ2-3; 7 bases line up with TRBD1. Germline values: CDR1 LGHNA, CDR2 YSLEER. V gave up 4 bases and J gave up 3 bases; unmatched junction bases: 4. The CDR3 extends over 14 amino acids. CDR3 in DNA: TGCGCCAGCAGCCGACAGGGTGAAACAGATACGCAGTATTTT. It specifies CASSRQGETDTQYF.

This rearrangement joins TRBV6-1 to TRBJ2-7; D possibly corresponds to TRBD2 (5 bases). The CDR3 totals 12 residues. Looked up from germline, CDR1 is MNHNS and CDR2 is SASEGT. The V end lost 0 bases, the J end lost 7 bases, and 7 bases lay between the germline ends. This chain's CDR3 is CASSEAGREQYF. The DNA for the CDR3 is TGTGCCAGCAGTGAAGCTGGGAGAGAGCAGTACTTC.

This sequence joins TRBV2 and TRBJ2-1; 9 nucleotides agree with TRBD2. Germline V gene lookup returns CDR1 SNHLY and CDR2 FYNNEI. V gave up 1 base and J gave up 5 bases; unmatched junction bases: 6. The CDR3 is 16 amino acids. The CDR3: CASSEVVLAGNNEQFF. The CDR3 nucleotides are TGTGCCAGCAGTGAAGTTGTTCTAGCGGGGAACAATGAGCAGTTCTTC.

This rearrangement joins TRBV6-2 or TRBV6-3 to TRBJ1-5, with 7 bases fitting TRBD1. CDR1 and CDR2 (germline): MNHEY, SVGEGT. CDR3 length: 14 amino acids. Trimming at V came to 3 bases and at J to 3 bases, leaving 2 bases not matched to a gene. The CDR3 region is CASSYRGLNQPQHF. The DNA of the CDR3 is TGTGCCAGCAGTTATAGGGGGCTCAATCAGCCCCAGCATTTT.

The chain links TRBV18 to TRBJ2-2; TRBD2 might be the D (6 bases). V gave up 3 bases and J gave up 5 bases, with 13 bases separating them. This CDR3 region has 15 residues. The germline V gene has CDR1 KGHSH and CDR2 LQKENI. CDR3 in amino acids: CASSPPRGETGELFF. The CDR3 bases are TGTGCCAGCTCACCCCCGCGGGGCGAAACCGGGGAGCTGTTTTTT.

The sample holds one count of this clone. CDR3 amino acids: CASSLEGGNTGELFF. The CDR3 DNA reads TGCGCCAGCAGCTTGGAAGGGGGGAACACCGGGGAGCTGTTTTTT. This chain joins TRBV5-1 and TRBJ2-2; possibly TRBD1 for D (6 bases). V was cut by 0 bases and J by 1 base, with 7 bases left in between. The germline CDR1 and CDR2 sequences are SGHRS and YFSETQ. This CDR3 is 15 amino acids long.